Listed below are T cell receptor beta chains from one sample, sequenced in a study of Ad26.COV2.S vaccination and SARS-CoV-2 variants. The repertoire was sequenced with immunoSEQ multiplex PCR; TCRdb's copy has only in-frame clones and lacks some. The repertoire holds about 450,000 clones, about 91% seen once, with approximately 2.5% in the top ten. This specimen consisted of peripheral blood, obtained in a trial of Ad26.COV2.S vaccine versus placebo. Receptors were obtained from a person aged 18-65 years who received the Ad26.COV2.S COVID-19 vaccine or a placebo. Each CDR3 is given with its conserved first and last residue. A D gene is named only where the DNA matches it firmly. Clone size is stated in some rows and not others, as once, few, many or a class when expanded.

clone_size | d_call | j_call | v_call | cdr3_aa | cdr3_nt
NA | NA | TRBJ2-1 | TRBV7-2 | CASSAVRDTNEQFF | TGTGCCAGCAGCGCGGTCCGGGACACCAATGAGCAGTTCTTC
NA | NA | TRBJ1-2 | TRBV7-2 | CASSLLGPVEGYTF | TGTGCCAGCAGCTTATTGGGCCCCGTCGAGGGCTACACCTTC
NA | NA | TRBJ2-7 | TRBV4-3 | CASSQVRAGSYEQYF | TGCGCCAGCAGCCAAGTGAGGGCAGGCTCCTACGAGCAGTACTTC
NA | NA | TRBJ1-3 | TRBV4-3 | CASSQVRSGNTIYF | TGCGCCAGCAGCCAAGTGAGATCTGGAAACACCATATATTTT
few | NA | TRBJ1-3 | TRBV5-1 | CASSLVSRTDTIYF | TGCGCCAGCAGCTTGGTCTCCCGAACGGACACCATATATTTT
NA | NA | TRBJ1-6 | TRBV4-2 | CASSQEQSSYNSPLHF | TGTGCCAGCAGCCAAGAACAGAGCTCCTATAATTCACCCCTCCACTTT
NA | TRBD1 | TRBJ2-1 | TRBV5-6 | CASSWDRAHPSSYNEQFF | TGTGCCAGCAGCTGGGACAGGGCCCACCCGAGCTCCTACAATGAGCAGTTCTTC
NA | NA | TRBJ2-5 | TRBV19 | CASSMPPEQETQYF | TGTGCCAGTAGTATGCCACCCGAACAAGAGACCCAGTACTTC
NA | TRBD2 | TRBJ2-1 | TRBV18 | CASSPMGASGMGEQFF | TGTGCCAGCTCACCAATGGGCGCTAGCGGGATGGGTGAGCAGTTCTTC
NA | NA | TRBJ2-3 | TRBV24-1 | CATSESVTDTQYF | TGTGCCACCAGTGAGAGTGTCACAGATACGCAGTATTTT
NA | NA | TRBJ2-7 | TRBV6-5 | CASRRRGGPYEQYF | TGTGCCAGCAGACGCAGGGGGGGCCCCTACGAGCAGTACTTC
NA | NA | TRBJ1-1 | TRBV30 | CAWSAPGSWTEAFF | TGTGCCTGGAGTGCCCCAGGGTCGTGGACTGAAGCTTTCTTT
NA | NA | TRBJ1-1 | TRBV11-3 | CASGPGTEAFF | TGTGCCAGCGGGCCGGGCACTGAAGCTTTCTTT
NA | NA | TRBJ1-1 | TRBV2 | CATSPSTGAVQAFF | TGTGCCACCTCGCCCAGCACCGGGGCCGTCCAAGCTTTCTTT